This T cell receptor beta chain comes out of a study of metastatic and nonmetastatic thyroid tumors. Study information: Repertoires of blood and of tissue (tumor or nodule) from malignant and benign thyroid patients were compared. Study-wide results and limits: Significantly greater TCR beta diversity was reportedly found in malignant thyroid tumors than in benign nodules (in blood and tumor).

Treatment of any kind had been given to no patient before thyroid surgery. Original handling: Clinicopathological groups supplied CDR3 differences that were used to build a distant-metastasis classifier for papillary thyroid cancer. Via MiXCR, TCRdb re-called the PCR reads. The authors' filters were not applied to this entry. This table holds 6,000 to 9,000 clones, 28% found once. Germline CDR1 reads SGHNT; CDR2 reads YYREEE (reference sequence). V shed 10 bases and J 1 base; nucleotides not matched to a gene: 11. This CDR3 spans 14 amino acids. A word on this clone: Antigen: not known. A much more abundant neighbour one base away suggests this may be a read error.

V is TRBV5-4 and J is TRBJ2-7, with 7 nucleotides matching TRBD1. The specimen was tumor tissue. The sequence came from a male donor with papillary thyroid cancer or a benign thyroid nodule (not recorded which). Some clones in this sample may be carry-over from other donors' samples. CDR3 amino acids: CAGAPGQTSYEQYF. Written as DNA, the CDR3 is TGTGCCGGCGCCCCGGGACAGACATCCTACGAGCAGTACTTC.